A selection of T cell receptor beta chains follows, all from one sample in a study of T cells in localized non-small cell lung cancer. Only in-frame clones appear in the TCRdb table, and some are missing; sequencing was by immunoSEQ multiplex PCR. The data hold 25,000 to 35,000 clones, with 90% to 95% observed a single time. Source: peripheral blood, taken before any cancer treatment. Receptor source: a woman aged 40-69 years with stage I lung adenocarcinoma. CDR3s include the opening cysteine and the closing phenylalanine or tryptophan. Fields, in order: D gene, J gene, V gene, clone size, CDR3 protein, CDR3 DNA. A D gene is named only where the DNA matches it firmly. The size entry is marked missing in some rows and otherwise reads once, few, many or a size class.

d_call: TRBD1; j_call: TRBJ2-5; v_call: TRBV18; clone_size: NA; cdr3_aa: CASSISGTAEETQYF; cdr3_nt: TGTGCCAGCTCCATATCAGGGACAGCCGAAGAGACCCAGTACTTC
d_call: NA; j_call: TRBJ2-3; v_call: TRBV7-2; clone_size: NA; cdr3_aa: CASSARGRTAITDTQYF; cdr3_nt: TGTGCCAGCAGCGCCCGTGGGAGAACAGCAATAACAGATACGCAGTATTTT
d_call: NA; j_call: TRBJ1-1; v_call: TRBV28; clone_size: NA; cdr3_aa: CASQGLYTEAFF; cdr3_nt: TGTGCCTCTCAGGGACTGTACACTGAAGCTTTCTTT
d_call: NA; j_call: TRBJ2-3; v_call: TRBV12-5; clone_size: NA; cdr3_aa: CASGLPRGDTQYF; cdr3_nt: TGTGCTAGTGGTTTGCCCCGGGGAGATACGCAGTATTTT
d_call: NA; j_call: TRBJ1-1; v_call: TRBV7-2; clone_size: NA; cdr3_aa: CASSSRALILNTEAFF; cdr3_nt: TGTGCCAGCAGCTCCCGGGCCCTAATATTGAACACTGAAGCTTTCTTT
d_call: TRBD2; j_call: TRBJ2-1; v_call: TRBV29-1; clone_size: NA; cdr3_aa: CSVEAPQGLAGANEQFF; cdr3_nt: TGCAGCGTTGAAGCTCCCCAGGGACTAGCGGGAGCGAATGAGCAGTTCTTC
d_call: NA; j_call: TRBJ1-2; v_call: TRBV4-3; clone_size: NA; cdr3_aa: CASSRGSGGGYGYTF; cdr3_nt: TGCGCCAGCAGCCGGGGTTCGGGCGGGGGCTATGGCTACACCTTC
d_call: TRBD1; j_call: TRBJ1-5; v_call: TRBV5-5; clone_size: NA; cdr3_aa: CASSQRTGDQPQHF; cdr3_nt: TGTGCCAGCAGCCAACGGACAGGAGACCAACCCCAGCATTTT
d_call: NA; j_call: TRBJ2-5; v_call: TRBV18; clone_size: NA; cdr3_aa: CASSRRTGEGRETQYF; cdr3_nt: TGTGCCAGCTCACGACGGACGGGCGAGGGACGGGAGACCCAGTACTTC
d_call: NA; j_call: TRBJ1-3; v_call: TRBV28; clone_size: NA; cdr3_aa: CASSFRGYTIYF; cdr3_nt: TGTGCCAGCAGTTTTAGGGGATACACCATATATTTT
d_call: TRBD1; j_call: TRBJ1-2; v_call: TRBV2; clone_size: NA; cdr3_aa: CAIAPGGYGYTF; cdr3_nt: TGTGCCATCGCACCAGGGGGCTATGGCTACACCTTC
d_call: NA; j_call: TRBJ1-5; v_call: TRBV6-6; clone_size: few; cdr3_aa: CASRPTVDQPQHF; cdr3_nt: TGTGCCAGCAGGCCAACAGTGGACCAGCCCCAGCATTTT
d_call: NA; j_call: TRBJ1-1; v_call: TRBV10-1; clone_size: NA; cdr3_aa: CASAQTENTEAFF; cdr3_nt: TGCGCCAGCGCTCAGACAGAGAACACTGAAGCTTTCTTT
d_call: TRBD1; j_call: TRBJ2-7; v_call: TRBV7-8; clone_size: NA; cdr3_aa: CASSPLGQGGSEQYF; cdr3_nt: TGTGCCAGCAGCCCCCTCGGACAGGGGGGGTCAGAGCAGTACTTC
d_call: NA; j_call: TRBJ1-3; v_call: TRBV5-1; clone_size: once; cdr3_aa: CASSLARGRDSGNTIYF; cdr3_nt: TGCGCCAGCAGCTTGGCCCGGGGTAGAGACTCTGGAAACACCATATATTTT
d_call: TRBD1; j_call: TRBJ2-7; v_call: TRBV4-1; clone_size: once; cdr3_aa: CASSQYRTGGSYEQYF; cdr3_nt: TGCGCCAGCAGCCAATATAGGACAGGGGGCTCCTACGAGCAGTACTTC
d_call: NA; j_call: TRBJ2-7; v_call: TRBV9; clone_size: NA; cdr3_aa: CAQRRTGKSYEQYF; cdr3_nt: TGTGCCCAACGTCGGACTGGCAAATCCTACGAGCAGTACTTC
d_call: TRBD1; j_call: TRBJ2-3; v_call: TRBV5-1; clone_size: once; cdr3_aa: CASNRDRGEDTQYF; cdr3_nt: TGCGCCAGCAACAGGGACAGGGGGGAAGATACGCAGTATTTT
d_call: NA; j_call: TRBJ2-1; v_call: TRBV2; clone_size: NA; cdr3_aa: CASNYRNEQFF; cdr3_nt: TGTGCCAGCAATTACAGGAATGAGCAGTTCTTC
d_call: NA; j_call: TRBJ2-1; v_call: TRBV27; clone_size: NA; cdr3_aa: CASSLVDRFREQFF; cdr3_nt: TGTGCCAGCAGTTTGGTCGACAGGTTCCGGGAGCAGTTCTTC
d_call: NA; j_call: TRBJ2-7; v_call: TRBV11-3; clone_size: NA; cdr3_aa: CASSFLIAGARPPKYEQYF; cdr3_nt: TGTGCCAGCAGCTTTCTTATCGCAGGAGCTAGACCACCAAAATACGAGCAGTACTTC
d_call: NA; j_call: TRBJ1-5; v_call: TRBV2; clone_size: NA; cdr3_aa: CASRGRVYSNQPQHF; cdr3_nt: TGTGCCAGCAGGGGAAGAGTTTATAGCAATCAGCCCCAGCATTTT
d_call: TRBD2; j_call: TRBJ2-7; v_call: TRBV4-1; clone_size: NA; cdr3_aa: CASSSLPSGSVRSEQYF; cdr3_nt: TGCGCCAGCAGCTCACTCCCTAGCGGGAGTGTAAGGAGCGAGCAGTACTTC
d_call: NA; j_call: TRBJ2-2; v_call: TRBV7-2; clone_size: NA; cdr3_aa: CASSLASTGELFF; cdr3_nt: TGTGCCAGCAGCTTAGCTTCCACCGGGGAGCTGTTTTTT
d_call: NA; j_call: TRBJ2-2; v_call: TRBV10-2; clone_size: NA; cdr3_aa: CASNVDTGELFF; cdr3_nt: TGCGCCAGCAACGTGGATACCGGGGAGCTGTTTTTT
d_call: NA; j_call: TRBJ1-2; v_call: TRBV11-2; clone_size: NA; cdr3_aa: CASSLGPSYGYTF; cdr3_nt: TGTGCCAGCAGCTTGGGCCCTAGCTATGGCTACACCTTC
d_call: NA; j_call: TRBJ1-2; v_call: TRBV19; clone_size: NA; cdr3_aa: CASIPPGWGAGYGYTF; cdr3_nt: TGTGCCAGTATCCCCCCTGGGTGGGGGGCCGGATATGGCTACACCTTC
d_call: NA; j_call: TRBJ1-5; v_call: TRBV6-5; clone_size: once; cdr3_aa: CASSMDWNQPQHF; cdr3_nt: TGTGCCAGCAGTATGGACTGGAATCAGCCCCAGCATTTT
d_call: NA; j_call: TRBJ2-3; v_call: TRBV27; clone_size: NA; cdr3_aa: CASSHRRGGTDTQYF; cdr3_nt: TGTGCCAGCAGCCACCGGCGCGGGGGCACAGATACGCAGTATTTT
d_call: NA; j_call: TRBJ1-1; v_call: TRBV7-2; clone_size: once; cdr3_aa: CASSSTRNTEAFF; cdr3_nt: TGTGCCAGCAGCTCCACTAGGAACACTGAAGCTTTCTTT
d_call: NA; j_call: TRBJ2-2; v_call: TRBV5-5; clone_size: NA; cdr3_aa: CASSFLTGSINTGELFF; cdr3_nt: TGTGCCAGCAGTTTCCTAACGGGTAGTATCAACACCGGGGAGCTGTTTTTT
d_call: TRBD1; j_call: TRBJ2-7; v_call: TRBV18; clone_size: NA; cdr3_aa: CASSPNTGAREQYF; cdr3_nt: TGTGCCAGCTCACCGAACACAGGGGCGCGCGAGCAGTACTTC
d_call: NA; j_call: TRBJ2-2; v_call: TRBV7-6; clone_size: NA; cdr3_aa: CASSLDERVVFSGELFF; cdr3_nt: TGTGCCAGCAGCTTAGACGAACGGGTAGTATTTTCCGGGGAGCTGTTTTTT
d_call: NA; j_call: TRBJ1-4; v_call: TRBV28; clone_size: NA; cdr3_aa: CASSLLGATNEKLFF; cdr3_nt: TGTGCCAGCAGTTTACTAGGAGCAACTAATGAAAAACTGTTTTTT
d_call: TRBD1; j_call: TRBJ1-6; v_call: TRBV18; clone_size: NA; cdr3_aa: CASSPELDRAISNSPLHF; cdr3_nt: TGTGCCAGCTCACCGGAATTAGACAGGGCGATTTCTAATTCACCCCTCCACTTT
d_call: TRBD1; j_call: TRBJ2-1; v_call: TRBV9; clone_size: NA; cdr3_aa: CASSKQGARVNEQFF; cdr3_nt: TGTGCCAGCAGCAAACAGGGGGCCCGGGTCAATGAGCAGTTCTTC
d_call: NA; j_call: TRBJ2-5; v_call: TRBV7-2; clone_size: NA; cdr3_aa: CASRRGNQETQYF; cdr3_nt: TGTGCCAGCAGGAGAGGGAACCAAGAGACCCAGTACTTC
d_call: NA; j_call: TRBJ1-2; v_call: TRBV27; clone_size: NA; cdr3_aa: CASSPSGGGSTF; cdr3_nt: TGTGCCAGCAGTCCGTCTGGGGGGGGGTCTACCTTC
d_call: TRBD2; j_call: TRBJ2-1; v_call: TRBV7-3; clone_size: once; cdr3_aa: CASSSSGRPNNEQFF; cdr3_nt: TGTGCCAGCAGCTCAAGCGGGAGGCCGAACAATGAGCAGTTCTTC
d_call: NA; j_call: TRBJ2-7; v_call: TRBV28; clone_size: NA; cdr3_aa: CASTHGGATGEQYF; cdr3_nt: TGTGCCAGCACTCACGGGGGTGCCACCGGCGAGCAGTACTTC
d_call: NA; j_call: TRBJ2-7; v_call: TRBV10-3; clone_size: NA; cdr3_aa: CAISESGAEQYF; cdr3_nt: TGTGCCATCAGTGAGTCTGGGGCCGAGCAGTACTTC
d_call: TRBD1; j_call: TRBJ1-5; v_call: TRBV28; clone_size: NA; cdr3_aa: CASSSNERGRWGQPQHF; cdr3_nt: TGTGCCAGCAGTTCGAACGAGAGGGGGCGCTGGGGTCAGCCCCAGCATTTT
d_call: NA; j_call: TRBJ2-1; v_call: TRBV6-4; clone_size: NA; cdr3_aa: CASSKHGGRSYNEQFF; cdr3_nt: TGTGCCAGCAGTAAACATGGGGGAAGGTCCTACAATGAGCAGTTCTTC
d_call: NA; j_call: TRBJ2-5; v_call: TRBV7-2; clone_size: NA; cdr3_aa: CASSPTRNQETQYF; cdr3_nt: TGTGCCAGCAGCCCAACTAGGAATCAAGAGACCCAGTACTTC
d_call: TRBD2; j_call: TRBJ2-5; v_call: TRBV7-9; clone_size: NA; cdr3_aa: CASSLGRWGREGETQYF; cdr3_nt: TGTGCCAGCAGCTTAGGACGTTGGGGCAGGGAGGGAGAGACCCAGTACTTC
d_call: NA; j_call: TRBJ1-1; v_call: TRBV10-2; clone_size: NA; cdr3_aa: CATDRGASYTEAFF; cdr3_nt: TGCGCCACGGATAGGGGGGCAAGTTATACTGAAGCTTTCTTT
d_call: NA; j_call: TRBJ2-7; v_call: TRBV7-9; clone_size: NA; cdr3_aa: CASSLSGEQYF; cdr3_nt: TGTGCCAGCAGTCTCTCCGGAGAGCAGTACTTC
d_call: NA; j_call: TRBJ2-1; v_call: TRBV7-2; clone_size: NA; cdr3_aa: CASSLGHEQFF; cdr3_nt: TGTGCCAGCAGCTTAGGCCATGAGCAGTTCTTC
d_call: NA; j_call: TRBJ1-1; v_call: TRBV7-3; clone_size: NA; cdr3_aa: CASSFGGRDGTEAFF; cdr3_nt: TGTGCCAGCAGCTTCGGGGGGCGGGATGGTACTGAAGCTTTCTTT
d_call: TRBD1; j_call: TRBJ2-5; v_call: TRBV15; clone_size: NA; cdr3_aa: CATSRERGLGGETQYF; cdr3_nt: TGTGCCACCAGCAGAGAAAGGGGGCTAGGGGGAGAGACCCAGTACTTC
d_call: TRBD1; j_call: TRBJ1-1; v_call: TRBV5-1; clone_size: NA; cdr3_aa: CASSALGQGVTEAFF; cdr3_nt: TGCGCCAGCAGCGCCCTCGGACAGGGTGTCACTGAAGCTTTCTTT
d_call: NA; j_call: TRBJ2-5; v_call: TRBV5-1; clone_size: NA; cdr3_aa: CASLLLPGQETQYF; cdr3_nt: TGCGCCAGTTTATTGCTCCCGGGGCAAGAGACCCAGTACTTC
d_call: NA; j_call: TRBJ2-5; v_call: TRBV5-8; clone_size: NA; cdr3_aa: CASSLALDFYQETQYF; cdr3_nt: TGTGCCAGCAGCTTGGCCCTGGACTTTTACCAAGAGACCCAGTACTTC
d_call: TRBD1; j_call: TRBJ1-4; v_call: TRBV6-1; clone_size: NA; cdr3_aa: CASRRDSLNEKLFF; cdr3_nt: TGTGCCAGCAGACGGGACAGCCTCAATGAAAAACTGTTTTTT
d_call: TRBD2; j_call: TRBJ2-2; v_call: TRBV7-4; clone_size: once; cdr3_aa: CASSTGLAGVGGELFF; cdr3_nt: TGTGCCAGCAGCACGGGACTAGCGGGAGTAGGCGGGGAGCTGTTTTTT